The 2 T cell receptor beta chains in this list originate from one sample, sequenced in a study of T cells in Graves' hyperthyroidism and ophthalmopathy. RNA transcripts were the template for amplifying TCR beta CDR3 regions. TCR CDR3 regions were first amplified by RT-PCR with HTBI primers. TCRdb ran MiXCR on the multiplex PCR reads and lists one entry per CDR3 protein. Counted here are around 340,000 distinct CDR3 sequences, 15% to 20% occurring once; the ten biggest clones make up around 50%. Material: blood. Receptors originate from a woman aged 50 to 65 with Graves' hyperthyroidism.

This clonotype has ten or more counts. V is TRBV11-2 and J is TRBJ2-3, with D unresolved. Trimming shortened V by 5 bases and J by 5 bases, and 14 bases separated the two germline ends. The CDR3 runs 14 residues. The germline V gene has CDR1 SGHAT and CDR2 FQNNGV. CDR3 protein: CASSPDQTGDTQYF. The CDR3 DNA reads as TGTGCCAGCAGCCCTGACCAGACGGGAGATACGCAGTATTTT.

The sample holds many counts of this clonotype. This chain connects TRBV11-2 to TRBJ1-1; no clear D. V lost 6 bases and J 1 base, leaving 9 bases between the germline ends. CDR3 length: 13 amino acids. Germline CDR1 SGHAT, CDR2 FQNNGV. The CDR3 nucleotides read TGTGCCAGCAGTTTACGGGAGAACACTGAAGCTTTCTTT. Encoded protein: CASSLRENTEAFF.